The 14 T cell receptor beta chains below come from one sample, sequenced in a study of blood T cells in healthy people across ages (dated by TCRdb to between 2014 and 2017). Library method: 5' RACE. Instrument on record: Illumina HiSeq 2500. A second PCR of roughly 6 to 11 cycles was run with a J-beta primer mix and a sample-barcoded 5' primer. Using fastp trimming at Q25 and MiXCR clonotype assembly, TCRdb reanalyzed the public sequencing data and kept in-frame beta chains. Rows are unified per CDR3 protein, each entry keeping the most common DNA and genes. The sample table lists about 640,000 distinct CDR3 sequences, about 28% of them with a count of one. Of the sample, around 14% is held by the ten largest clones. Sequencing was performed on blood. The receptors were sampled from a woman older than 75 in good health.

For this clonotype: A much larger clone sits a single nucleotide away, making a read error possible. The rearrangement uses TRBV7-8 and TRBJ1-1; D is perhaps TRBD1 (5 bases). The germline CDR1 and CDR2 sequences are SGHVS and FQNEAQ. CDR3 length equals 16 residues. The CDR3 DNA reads TGTGCCAGCAGCTTTGATGGGGACGTCGGGAGCACTCAAGCTTTCTTT. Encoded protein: CASSFDGDVGSTQAFF.

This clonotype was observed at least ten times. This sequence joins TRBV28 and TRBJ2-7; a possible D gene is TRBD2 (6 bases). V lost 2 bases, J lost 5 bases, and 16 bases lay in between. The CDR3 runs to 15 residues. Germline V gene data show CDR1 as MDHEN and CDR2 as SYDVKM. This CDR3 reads CASSLAGPSRHEQYF. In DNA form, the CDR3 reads TGTGCCAGCAGTTTAGCGGGGCCTAGTCGCCACGAGCAGTACTTC.

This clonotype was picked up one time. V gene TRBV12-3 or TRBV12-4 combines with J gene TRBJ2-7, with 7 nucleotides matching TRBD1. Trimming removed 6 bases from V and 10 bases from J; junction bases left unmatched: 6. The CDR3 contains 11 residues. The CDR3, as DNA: TGTGCCAGCAGACAGGGGAACACCCAGTACTTC. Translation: CASRQGNTQYF.

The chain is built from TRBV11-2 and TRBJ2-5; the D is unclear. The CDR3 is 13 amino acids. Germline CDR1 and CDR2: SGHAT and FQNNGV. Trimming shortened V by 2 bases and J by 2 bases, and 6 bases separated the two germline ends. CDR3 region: CASSLWRQETQYF. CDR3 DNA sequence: TGTGCCAGCAGCTTATGGAGACAAGAGACCCAGTACTTC.

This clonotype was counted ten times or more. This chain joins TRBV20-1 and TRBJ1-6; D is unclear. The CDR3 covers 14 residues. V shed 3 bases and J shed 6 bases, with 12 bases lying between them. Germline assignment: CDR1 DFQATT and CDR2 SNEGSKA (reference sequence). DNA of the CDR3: TGCAGTGCTAGTCAACTTTCACCTAATTCACCCCTCCACTTT. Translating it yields CSASQLSPNSPLHF.

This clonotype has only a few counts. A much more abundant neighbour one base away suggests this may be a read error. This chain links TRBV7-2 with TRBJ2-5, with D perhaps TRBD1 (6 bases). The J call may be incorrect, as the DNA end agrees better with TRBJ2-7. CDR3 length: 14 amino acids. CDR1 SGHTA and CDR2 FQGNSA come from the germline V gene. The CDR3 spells CASSSQGVTDEQYF. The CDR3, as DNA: TGTGCCAGCAGCTCACAGGGTGTTACTGACGAGCAGTACTTC.

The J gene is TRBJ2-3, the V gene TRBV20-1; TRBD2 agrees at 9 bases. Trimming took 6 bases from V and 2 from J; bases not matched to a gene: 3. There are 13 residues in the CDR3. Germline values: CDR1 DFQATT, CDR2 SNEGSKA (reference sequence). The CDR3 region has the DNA TGCAGTGCGTGCGGGAGGGCCACAGATACGCAGTATTTT. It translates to CSACGRATDTQYF.

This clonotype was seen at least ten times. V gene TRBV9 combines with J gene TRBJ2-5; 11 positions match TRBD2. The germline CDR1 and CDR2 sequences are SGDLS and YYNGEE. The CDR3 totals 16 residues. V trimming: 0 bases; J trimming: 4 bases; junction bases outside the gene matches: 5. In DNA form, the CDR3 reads TGTGCCAGCAGCGTAGCTAGCGGGGGGACGGGAGAGACCCAGTACTTC. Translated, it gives CASSVASGGTGETQYF.

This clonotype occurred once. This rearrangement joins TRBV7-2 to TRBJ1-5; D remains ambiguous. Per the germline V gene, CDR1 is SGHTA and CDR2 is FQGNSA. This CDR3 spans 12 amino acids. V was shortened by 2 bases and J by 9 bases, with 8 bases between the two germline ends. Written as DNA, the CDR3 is TGTGCCAGCAGCTTAATTTCCCCGCCCCAGCATTTT. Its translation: CASSLISPPQHF.

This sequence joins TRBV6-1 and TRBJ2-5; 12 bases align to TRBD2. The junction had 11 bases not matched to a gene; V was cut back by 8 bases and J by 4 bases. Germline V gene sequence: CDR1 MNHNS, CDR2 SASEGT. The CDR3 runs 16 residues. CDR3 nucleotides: TGTGCCAGCCGGGCCCGGACTAGCGGGGAGGGAGAGACCCAGTACTTC. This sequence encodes CASRARTSGEGETQYF.

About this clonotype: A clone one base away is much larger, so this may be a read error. The CDR3 nucleotides are TGTGCCAGCAGCGGTACTACTGCCACAGGTACGCAGTATTTT. Its protein product is CASSGTTATGTQYF. The chain is built from TRBV9 and TRBJ2-3; weak D call: TRBD1 (5 bases). CDR1 and CDR2 from the germline V gene are SGDLS and YYNGEE. This CDR3 contains 14 residues. The full variable domain, with the rest looked up from reference TRBV9 and TRBJ2-3, is DSGVTQTPKHLITATGQRVTLRCSPRSGDLSVYWYQQSLDQGLQFLIQYYNGEERAKGNILERFSAQQFPDLHSELNLSSLELGDSALYFCASSGTTATGTQYFGPGTRLTVL.

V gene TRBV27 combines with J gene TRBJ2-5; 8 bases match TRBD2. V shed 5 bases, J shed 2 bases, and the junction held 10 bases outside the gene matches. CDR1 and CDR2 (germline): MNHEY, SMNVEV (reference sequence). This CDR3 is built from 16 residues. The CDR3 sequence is CASSPRLARPQETQYF. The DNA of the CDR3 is TGTGCCAGCAGTCCCAGACTAGCGCGGCCACAAGAGACCCAGTACTTC.

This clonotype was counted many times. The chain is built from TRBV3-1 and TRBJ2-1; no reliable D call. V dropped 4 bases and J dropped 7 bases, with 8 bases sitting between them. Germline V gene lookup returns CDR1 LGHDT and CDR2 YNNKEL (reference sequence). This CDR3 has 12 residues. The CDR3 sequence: CASSRLRNEQFF. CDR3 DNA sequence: TGTGCCAGCAGCCGACTGAGAAATGAGCAGTTCTTC.

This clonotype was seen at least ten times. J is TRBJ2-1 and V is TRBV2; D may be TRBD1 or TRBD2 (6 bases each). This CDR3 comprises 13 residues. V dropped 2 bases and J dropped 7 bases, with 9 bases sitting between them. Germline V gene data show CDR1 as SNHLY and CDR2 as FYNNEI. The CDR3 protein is CASSERGENEQFF. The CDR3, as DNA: TGTGCCAGCAGTGAAAGGGGGGAGAATGAGCAGTTCTTC.